This entry concerns a single TCR beta chain. Antigen unknown. The naive CD8 subset, CD45RO-negative cells positively selected for CCR7, excluded terminally differentiated effector memory CD45RA+ cells. This entry is derived from a study of shared clonotypes between healthy human individuals. Assay: immunoSEQ multiplex PCR; the TCRdb copy retains only in-frame clones and omits some. This sample has some 2,100,000 clones, with about 92% found just once. From germline, CDR1 is SEHNR and CDR2 FQNEAQ (reference sequence). The V and J ends lost 4 bases and 6 bases respectively, with 15 bases between them. CDR3 length equals 14 residues. Broader study findings: Naive subsets, compared against memory subsets, generally had larger estimated richness values. Despite large depth, sorted-subset datasets appeared incompletely sequenced.

This receptor was identified in a young man in good health. Some clones in this sample may be carry-over from other donors' samples. The chain recombines TRBV7-9 with TRBJ1-1, with D unclear. What was sequenced was naive CD8+ T cells from PBMCs. The CDR3 spells CASSSDGPKPEAFF. In DNA form, the CDR3 reads TGTGCCAGCAGCTCAGACGGCCCGAAGCCTGAAGCTTTCTTT.